The rows below give T cell receptor beta chains drawn from one sample of a study of shared clonotypes between healthy human individuals. This table comes from immunoSEQ multiplex PCR, and its TCRdb copy is limited to in-frame clones, with some not included. The data show a few hundred thousand clones, about 80% seen once. The material sequenced was PBMCs. All receptors come from a woman aged 40-49 years in good health. Some clones in this sample may be carry-over from other donors' samples. The CDR3 runs from the conserved cysteine through the conserved F or W. The D gene is left open where the match is weak. Only part of the rows carry a size: once, few, many, or a class if the clone is expanded.

TRBV19	-	TRBD1	TRBJ1-2	TGTGCCAGTAGACCGCTGGGGACAGACGGCTACACCTTC	CASRPLGTDGYTF
TRBV28	-	TRBD2	TRBJ2-7	TGTGCCAGCAGTTCAACCCGATGGGCTAGCGGGGGCTACGAGCAGTACTTC	CASSSTRWASGGYEQYF
TRBV13	-	-	TRBJ2-7	TGTGCCAGCAGCTTAGCAGGGAGTTCCTACGAGCAGTACTTC	CASSLAGSSYEQYF
TRBV2	-	-	TRBJ1-1	TGTGCCAGCAGCTCCGAGGGGAACACTGAAGCTTTCTTT	CASSSEGNTEAFF
TRBV7-2	-	-	TRBJ2-7	TGTGCCAGCAGTTACCCAGGGCCCTACGAGCAGTACTTC	CASSYPGPYEQYF
TRBV29-1	-	TRBD2	TRBJ2-5	TGCAGCGCTGAAGGGCTAGCGGGCACTCAAGAGACCCAGTACTTC	CSAEGLAGTQETQYF
TRBV28	-	-	TRBJ2-1	TGTGCCAGCAGTTTATTAGTGGGAGTGGTTTACAATGAGCAGTTCTTC	CASSLLVGVVYNEQFF
TRBV7-3	-	-	TRBJ1-5	TGTGCCAGCAGCTTAACGTGGGGGCAGCCCCAGCATTTT	CASSLTWGQPQHF
TRBV5-1	-	-	TRBJ2-6	TGCGCCAGCAGCTTCTCTGGGGCCAACGTCCTGACTTTC	CASSFSGANVLTF
TRBV7-8	-	-	TRBJ2-7	TGTGCCAGCAGCTTCCCAGGGTCGCCGTTATACGAGCAGTACTTC	CASSFPGSPLYEQYF
TRBV7-2	-	TRBD2	TRBJ2-3	TGTGCCAGCAGCTCCCGACTAGCGGGAGCCCCAGATACGCAGTATTTT	CASSSRLAGAPDTQYF
TRBV5-1	-	TRBD1	TRBJ2-2	TGCGCCAGCAGCTGGACAGGGCCCACCGGGGAGCTGTTTTTT	CASSWTGPTGELFF
TRBV4-1	-	-	TRBJ2-1	TGCGCCAGCAGCCAAGATGTGCGTCTTGAGCAGTTCTTC	CASSQDVRLEQFF
TRBV7-8	-	-	TRBJ1-5	TGTGCCAGCTCCTTCGCCGGGCTTCGGGGCGTCCAGCCCCAGCATTTT	CASSFAGLRGVQPQHF
TRBV27	few	-	TRBJ2-7	TGTGCCAGCCCCTCGACTAGGTGGCCGTACTTC	CASPSTRWPYF
TRBV14	-	TRBD2	TRBJ2-1	TGTGCCACCAAGGCTACAAGGGGAGGGGAGAAGTTCTTC	CATKATRGGEKFF
TRBV2	-	-	TRBJ1-4	TGTGCCAGCAGTGTGGAGGGGGGTGGTGAAAAACTGTTTTTT	CASSVEGGGEKLFF
TRBV9	-	-	TRBJ2-2	TGTGCCAGCAGCCCTCATCGGTCCCGGGGGACCGGGGAGCTGTTTTTT	CASSPHRSRGTGELFF
TRBV7-8	once	TRBD1	TRBJ2-5	TGTGCCAGCAGCAACACAGGGGTGAGGGAGACCCAGTACTTC	CASSNTGVRETQYF
TRBV20-1	-	-	TRBJ1-1	TGCAGTGCTAGGGGGGGGCTTGAAGCTTTCTTT	CSARGGLEAFF